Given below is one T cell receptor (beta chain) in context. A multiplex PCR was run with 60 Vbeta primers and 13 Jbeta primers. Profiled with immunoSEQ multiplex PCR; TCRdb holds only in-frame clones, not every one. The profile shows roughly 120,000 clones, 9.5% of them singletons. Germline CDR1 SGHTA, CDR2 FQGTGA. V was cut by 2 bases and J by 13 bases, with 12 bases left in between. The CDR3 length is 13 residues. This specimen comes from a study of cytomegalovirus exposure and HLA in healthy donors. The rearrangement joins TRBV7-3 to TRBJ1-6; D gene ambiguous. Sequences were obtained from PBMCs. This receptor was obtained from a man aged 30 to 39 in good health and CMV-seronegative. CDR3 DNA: TGTGCCAGCAGCTTAGGATACGCGGGGCCCCTCCACTTT. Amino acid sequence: CASSLGYAGPLHF.